These 9 T cell receptor beta chains were all obtained from the same sample, sequenced in a study of T cells in Graves' hyperthyroidism and ophthalmopathy. TCR beta CDR3 regions were amplified from RNA transcripts. In the first-round RT-PCR of the TCR CDR3, the HTBI primer set was used. TCRdb fed the multiplex PCR reads into MiXCR, producing one record per CDR3 protein. This sample has roughly 560,000 distinct CDR3 sequences, with approximately 15% found just once. The sample consisted of blood. These receptors originate from a woman between 40 and 50 years old with Graves' ophthalmopathy.

This clonotype was seen at least ten times. The genes are TRBV24-1 and TRBJ1-2, with D hard to call. In germline, CDR1 is KGHDR, CDR2 SFDVKD. There are 11 residues in the CDR3. V lost 3 bases and J 4 bases, leaving 2 bases between the germline ends. Here the CDR3 DNA reads TGTGCCACCAGTGATACCTATGGCTACACCTTC. Amino acids: CATSDTYGYTF.

The table lists this clonotype with many counts. This chain links TRBV24-1 with TRBJ2-5; perhaps D is TRBD1 or TRBD2 (5 bases each). There are 15 residues in the CDR3. Germline assignment: CDR1 KGHDR and CDR2 SFDVKD. Trimming removed 4 bases at V and 5 bases at J, with 16 bases between. The CDR3: CATSEGRWDGETQYF. The CDR3 coding sequence is TGTGCCACCAGTGAGGGACGGTGGGATGGGGAGACCCAGTACTTC.

This clonotype was counted many times. CDR3 in DNA: TGTGCCACCCATCCAGGACAGGGTCGGGGGAACACTGAAGCTTTCTTT. Its translation: CATHPGQGRGNTEAFF. The chain is built from TRBV10-3 and TRBJ1-1, with 8 bases identical to TRBD1. J gave up 1 base and V 10 bases, and 14 bases lay outside the gene matches. The CDR3 loop spans 16 amino acids. Germline V CDR1 and CDR2: ENHRY, SYGVKD.

Ten or more counts support this clonotype. The chain uses TRBV7-9 and TRBJ1-1; D is perhaps TRBD1 (5 bases). Per the germline V gene, CDR1 is SEHNR and CDR2 is FQNEAQ (reference sequence). V was trimmed by 7 bases and J by 3 bases, leaving 9 bases between them. CDR3 length: 12 amino acids. The CDR3 bases are TGTGCCAGCACTTGGGGGGACACTGAAGCTTTCTTT. The encoded protein is CASTWGDTEAFF.

This clonotype has just one count. The chain uses TRBV6-2 or TRBV6-3 and TRBJ1-5; D gene unclear. The CDR3 covers 15 residues. Trimming left V 2 bases short and J 3 bases short, with 11 bases between. CDR1 and CDR2 from the germline V gene are MNHEY and SVGEGT. The CDR3 reads CASSYRETLNQPQHF. Here the CDR3 DNA reads TGTGCCAGCAGTTACCGTGAGACGCTCAATCAGCCCCAGCATTTT.

This clonotype was detected a few times. The chain joins TRBV30 to TRBJ2-2; D is undetermined. The CDR3 runs 13 residues. Germline-derived CDR1 and CDR2 are GTSNPN and SVGIG (reference sequence). Trimming shortened V by 2 bases and J by 5 bases, and 9 bases separated the two germline ends. The CDR3 loop is CAWSRLVTGELFF. The CDR3, as DNA: TGTGCCTGGAGTAGGCTTGTAACCGGGGAGCTGTTTTTT.

The table lists this clonotype with a few counts. The chain joins TRBV19 to TRBJ2-6, with unresolved D. Trimming removed 4 bases from V and 0 bases from J, with 13 bases in between. The CDR3 totals 17 residues. Germline CDR1 is LNHDA and CDR2 is SQIVND (reference sequence). CDR3 in DNA: TGTGCCAGTAGTACCGCAGCTTCATCCTCTGGGGCCAACGTCCTGACTTTC. It codes for CASSTAASSSGANVLTF.

There are many counts of this clonotype. CDR3 nucleotide sequence: TGTGCCACCGGGACTAGCGCTAACCAAGAGACCCAGTACTTC. Residues: CATGTSANQETQYF. V gene TRBV24-1 combines with J gene TRBJ2-5; 10 nucleotides agree with TRBD2. Germline lookup yields CDR1 KGHDR and CDR2 SFDVKD. J was trimmed by 0 bases and V by 9 bases; bases with no gene match: 3. The CDR3 totals 14 residues.

Ten or more counts support this clonotype. The chain recombines TRBV6-2 or TRBV6-3 with TRBJ1-1; TRBD1 is a possible D gene (5 bases). V lost 3 bases, J lost 5 bases, and 10 bases lay in between. Germline V gene sequence: CDR1 MNHEY, CDR2 SVGEGT. This CDR3 comprises 13 residues. DNA for the CDR3: TGTGCCAGCAGTTATATGGGACGGACTGAAGCTTTCTTT. Its translation is CASSYMGRTEAFF.